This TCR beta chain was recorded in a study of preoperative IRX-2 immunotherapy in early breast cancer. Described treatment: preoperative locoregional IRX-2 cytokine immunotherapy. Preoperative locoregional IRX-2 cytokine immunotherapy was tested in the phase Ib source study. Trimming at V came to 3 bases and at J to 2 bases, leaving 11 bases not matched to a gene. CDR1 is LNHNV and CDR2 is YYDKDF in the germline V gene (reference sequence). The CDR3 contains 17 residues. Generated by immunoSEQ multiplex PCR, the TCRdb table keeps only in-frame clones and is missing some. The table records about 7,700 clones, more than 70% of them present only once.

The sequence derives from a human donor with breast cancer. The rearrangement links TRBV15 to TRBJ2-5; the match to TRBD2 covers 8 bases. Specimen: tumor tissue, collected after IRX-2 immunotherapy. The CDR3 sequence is CATSSPSGGIQQETQYF. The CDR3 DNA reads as TGTGCCACCAGCAGCCCGTCGGGGGGGATCCAACAAGAGACCCAGTACTTC.